A single sample gave rise to the 8 T cell receptor beta chains below, sequenced in a study of shared clonotypes between healthy human individuals. Generated by immunoSEQ multiplex PCR, the TCRdb table keeps only in-frame clones and is missing some. The sample contains about 1.9 million clones, about 93% of which appear only once. Naive CD8 cells lacked CD45RO, underwent positive selection for CCR7 and left out terminally differentiated effector memory CD45RA+ cells. The sequenced sample consisted of naive CD8+ T cells from PBMCs. The source is a man aged 18 to 30 in good health. Some clones in this sample may be carry-over from other donors' samples.

This chain joins TRBV7-9 and TRBJ2-1, with TRBD2 as a possible D gene (6 bases). Trimming cost V 9 bases and J 6 bases, with 15 bases left between them. This CDR3 contains 13 residues. Germline V CDR1 and CDR2: SEHNR, FQNEAQ (reference sequence). The CDR3, as DNA: TGTGCCAGTACCGGGACTTTAGGCAATGAGCAGTTCTTC. This translates into CASTGTLGNEQFF.

The rearrangement uses TRBV6-1 and TRBJ2-7; 13 positions match TRBD2. The CDR3 is 14 amino acids. Trimming took 7 bases from V and 9 from J; bases not matched to a gene: 9. Germline V gene lookup returns CDR1 MNHNS and CDR2 SASEGT. CDR3 bases: TGTGCCAGCATCCCCGGGACTAGCGGGACAGGGCAGTACTTC. Translating gives CASIPGTSGTGQYF.

This sequence joins TRBV15 and TRBJ1-4; perhaps TRBD1 as D (5 bases). There are 18 residues in the CDR3. Germline CDR1 is LNHNV and CDR2 is YYDKDF (reference sequence). The V and J ends lost 0 bases and 4 bases respectively, with 18 bases between them. CDR3 sequence reads: CATSRDHDSWPNNEKLFF. The DNA of the CDR3 is TGTGCCACCAGCAGAGATCACGACAGTTGGCCAAATAATGAAAAACTGTTTTTT. The complete variable domain, with remaining parts taken from reference TRBV15 and TRBJ1-4, reads DAMVIQNPRYQVTQFGKPVTLSCSQTLNHNVMYWYQQKSSQAPKLLFHYYDKDFNNEADTPDNFQSRRPNTSFCFLDIRSPGLGDTAMYLCATSRDHDSWPNNEKLFFGSGTQLSVL.

The chain employs TRBV7-9 and TRBJ2-7; D possibly corresponds to TRBD2 (6 bases). V lost 7 bases to trimming and J lost 0 bases, with 13 bases between them. Germline-derived CDR1 and CDR2 are SEHNR and FQNEAQ (reference sequence). This CDR3 has 14 residues. The CDR3 region has the DNA TGTGCCAGCACCAACCGGGACTTCTCCTACGAGCAGTACTTC. Its translation is CASTNRDFSYEQYF.

Turning to this clone: Different DNA sequences within this sample yield the same CDR3. The chain is built from TRBV7-6 and TRBJ2-7, with 9 bases lining up with TRBD1. The CDR3 length is 15 residues. Germline CDR1 is SGHVS and CDR2 is FNYEAQ. The V gene end was trimmed by 4 bases and the J gene end by 1 base; junction bases not matched to a gene: 5. The CDR3 is CASSSRQGVSYEQYF. The CDR3 DNA follows: TGTGCCAGCAGCTCCCGACAGGGGGTTTCCTACGAGCAGTACTTC.

The chain combines TRBV29-1 with TRBJ2-1, with TRBD2 matching over 14 bases. This CDR3 is 17 amino acids long. Germline CDR1 reads SQVTM; CDR2 reads ANQGSEA. V trimming: 7 bases; J trimming: 8 bases; junction bases outside the gene matches: 16. The DNA for the CDR3 is TGCAGCGCGTGGGGGACTAGCGGGAGTTTCTTCGGCGATGAGCAGTTCTTC. Its protein product is CSAWGTSGSFFGDEQFF.

The chain is built from TRBV27 and TRBJ2-7; D may be TRBD2 (6 bases). Between the trimmed V and J ends, which lost 3 bases and 5 bases, there was a span of 11 bases. The CDR3 loop spans 13 amino acids. Germline V gene lookup returns CDR1 MNHEY and CDR2 SMNVEV (reference sequence). The CDR3 loop is CASSFGGSDEQYF. The CDR3 bases are TGTGCCAGCAGTTTCGGAGGGTCGGACGAGCAGTACTTC.

The V and J genes are TRBV29-1 and TRBJ2-1; D perhaps matches TRBD1 (5 bases). Trimming pared 6 bases from V and 9 bases from J, leaving 12 bases between. CDR3 length: 11 amino acids. Germline V gives CDR1 SQVTM, CDR2 ANQGSEA. The CDR3 is CSVQRGPEQFF. DNA of the CDR3: TGCAGCGTCCAAAGGGGTCCTGAGCAGTTCTTC.